This T cell receptor (beta chain) stems from a study of blood T cell repertoires in COVID-19. Across the study: Researchers got acute and convalescent COVID-19 samples from the United States, Italy and Spain.

Per the study methods: Nucleated cell number was recorded as an estimate derived from reference gene primer amplification. Clones were sequenced by immunoSEQ multiplex PCR, and TCRdb holds only the in-frame ones, with some missing. That table supplies the V and J calls and clone size; D and trimming were determined from the DNA. The data hold about 260,000 clones, with around 90% observed a single time. The CDR3 is 13 residues long. Germline V gene data show CDR1 as SGHRS and CDR2 as YFSETQ. V shed 3 bases and J shed 3 bases, with 10 bases lying between them. Sequences were obtained from peripheral blood. This TCR was sampled from a human donor in a cohort sampled during active COVID-19. The V and J genes are TRBV5-1 and TRBJ2-7; D might be TRBD1 (6 bases). The CDR3 nucleotides are TGCGCCAGCAGCTGGGCCAGGGGCTACGAGCAGTACTTC. The encoded protein is CASSWARGYEQYF.